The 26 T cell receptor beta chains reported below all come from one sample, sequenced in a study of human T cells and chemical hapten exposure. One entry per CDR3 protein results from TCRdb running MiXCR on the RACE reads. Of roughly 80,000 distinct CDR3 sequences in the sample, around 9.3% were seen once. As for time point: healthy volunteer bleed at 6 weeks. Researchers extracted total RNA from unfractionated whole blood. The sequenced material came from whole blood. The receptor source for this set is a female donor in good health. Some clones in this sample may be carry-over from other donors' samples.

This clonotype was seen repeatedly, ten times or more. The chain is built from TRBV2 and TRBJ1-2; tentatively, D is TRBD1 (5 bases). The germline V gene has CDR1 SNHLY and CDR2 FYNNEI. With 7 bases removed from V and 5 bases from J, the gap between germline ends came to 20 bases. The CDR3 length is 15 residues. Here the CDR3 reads CASTPRWGGIYGYTF. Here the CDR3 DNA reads TGTGCCAGCACCCCAAGGTGGGGGGGGATATATGGCTACACCTTC.

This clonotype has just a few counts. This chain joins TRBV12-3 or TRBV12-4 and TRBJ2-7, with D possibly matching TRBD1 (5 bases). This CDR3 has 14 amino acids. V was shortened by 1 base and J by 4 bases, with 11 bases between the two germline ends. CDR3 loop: CASSLDGREYEQYF. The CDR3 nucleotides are TGTGCCAGCAGTTTAGATGGCAGGGAATACGAGCAGTACTTC.

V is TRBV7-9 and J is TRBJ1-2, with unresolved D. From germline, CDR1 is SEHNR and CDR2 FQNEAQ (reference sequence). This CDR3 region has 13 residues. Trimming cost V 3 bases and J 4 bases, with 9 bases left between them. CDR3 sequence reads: CASSLGWGYGYTF. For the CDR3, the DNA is TGTGCCAGCAGCTTGGGGTGGGGCTATGGCTACACCTTC.

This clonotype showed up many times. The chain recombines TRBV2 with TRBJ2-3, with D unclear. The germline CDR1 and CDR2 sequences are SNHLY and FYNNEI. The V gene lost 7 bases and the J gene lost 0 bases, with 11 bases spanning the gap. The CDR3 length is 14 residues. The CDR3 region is CASTVWRSTDTQYF. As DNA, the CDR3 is TGTGCCAGCACCGTCTGGCGAAGCACAGATACGCAGTATTTT.

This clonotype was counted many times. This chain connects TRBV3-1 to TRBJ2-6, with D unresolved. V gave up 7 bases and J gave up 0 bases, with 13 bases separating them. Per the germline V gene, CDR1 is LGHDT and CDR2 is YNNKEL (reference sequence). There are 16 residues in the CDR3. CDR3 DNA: TGTGCCAGCACGGACCGTAGAAGCTCTGGGGCCAACGTCCTGACTTTC. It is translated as CASTDRRSSGANVLTF.

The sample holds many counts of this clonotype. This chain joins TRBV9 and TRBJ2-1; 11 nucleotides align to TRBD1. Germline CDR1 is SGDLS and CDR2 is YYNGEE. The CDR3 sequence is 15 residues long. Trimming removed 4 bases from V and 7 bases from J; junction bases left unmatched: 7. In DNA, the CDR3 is TGTGCCAGCAGCCCAGGGACAGGGGGTAAGAATGAGCAGTTCTTC. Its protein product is CASSPGTGGKNEQFF. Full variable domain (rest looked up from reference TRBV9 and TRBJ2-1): DSGVTQTPKHLITATGQRVTLRCSPRSGDLSVYWYQQSLDQGLQFLIQYYNGEERAKGNILERFSAQQFPDLHSELNLSSLELGDSALYFCASSPGTGGKNEQFFGPGTRLTVL.

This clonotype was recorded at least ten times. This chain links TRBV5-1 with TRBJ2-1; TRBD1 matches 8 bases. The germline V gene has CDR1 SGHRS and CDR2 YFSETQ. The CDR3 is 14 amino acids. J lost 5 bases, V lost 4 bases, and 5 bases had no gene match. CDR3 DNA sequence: TGCGCCAGCAGCCCAGACAGGGGAAACAATGAGCAGTTCTTC. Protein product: CASSPDRGNNEQFF.

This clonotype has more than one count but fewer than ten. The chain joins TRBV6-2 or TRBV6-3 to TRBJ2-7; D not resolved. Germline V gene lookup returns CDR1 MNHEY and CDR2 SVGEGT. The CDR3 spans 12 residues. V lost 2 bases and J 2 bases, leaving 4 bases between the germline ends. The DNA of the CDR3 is TGTGCCAGCAGTTACCCACCCTACGAGCAGTACTTC. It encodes CASSYPPYEQYF.

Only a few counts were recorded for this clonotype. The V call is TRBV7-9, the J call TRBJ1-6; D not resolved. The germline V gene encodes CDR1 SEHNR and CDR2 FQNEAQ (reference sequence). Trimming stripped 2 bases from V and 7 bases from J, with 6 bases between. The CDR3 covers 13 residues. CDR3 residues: CASSLFENSPLHF. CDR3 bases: TGTGCCAGCAGCTTATTTGAGAATTCACCCCTCCACTTT.

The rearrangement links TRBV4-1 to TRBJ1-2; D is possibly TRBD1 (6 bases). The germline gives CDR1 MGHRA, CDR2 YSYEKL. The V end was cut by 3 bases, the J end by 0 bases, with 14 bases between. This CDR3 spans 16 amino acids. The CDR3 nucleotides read TGCGCCAGCAGCCAGGTCCAGGGGACCGCTAACTATGGCTACACCTTC. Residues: CASSQVQGTANYGYTF.

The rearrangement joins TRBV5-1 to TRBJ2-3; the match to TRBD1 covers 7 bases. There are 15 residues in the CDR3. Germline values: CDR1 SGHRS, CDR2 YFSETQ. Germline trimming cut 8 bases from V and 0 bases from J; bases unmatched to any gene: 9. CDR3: CASIGTASSTDTQYF. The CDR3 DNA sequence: TGCGCCAGTATCGGGACAGCCTCTAGCACAGATACGCAGTATTTT.

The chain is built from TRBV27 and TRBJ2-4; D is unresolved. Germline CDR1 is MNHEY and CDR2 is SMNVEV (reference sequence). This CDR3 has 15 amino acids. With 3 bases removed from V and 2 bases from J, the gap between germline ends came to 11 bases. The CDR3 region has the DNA TGTGCCAGCAGTTTTATCTATCTAACCAAAAACATTCAGTACTTC. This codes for CASSFIYLTKNIQYF.

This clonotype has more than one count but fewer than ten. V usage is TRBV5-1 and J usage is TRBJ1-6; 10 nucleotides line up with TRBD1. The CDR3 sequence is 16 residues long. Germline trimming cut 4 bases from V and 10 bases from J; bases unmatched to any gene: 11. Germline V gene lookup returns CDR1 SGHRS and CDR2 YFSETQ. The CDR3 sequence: CASSLGGQGIGSPLHF. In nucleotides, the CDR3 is TGCGCCAGCAGCCTAGGGGGACAGGGGATAGGGTCACCCCTCCACTTT.

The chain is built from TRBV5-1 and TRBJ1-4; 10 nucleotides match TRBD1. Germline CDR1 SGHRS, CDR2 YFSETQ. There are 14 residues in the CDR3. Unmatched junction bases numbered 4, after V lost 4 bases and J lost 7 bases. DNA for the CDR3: TGCGCCAGCAGCCCGGGACAGGGGATTGAAAAACTGTTTTTT. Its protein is CASSPGQGIEKLFF.

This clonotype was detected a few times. The CDR3 DNA is TGCAGTGCTTCCTTGAGTCCACCCTATGGCTACACCTTC. Its translation: CSASLSPPYGYTF. The chain couples TRBV20-1 to TRBJ1-2; no definite D call. The V and J ends lost 5 bases and 4 bases respectively, with 14 bases between them. This CDR3 has 13 amino acids. Germline assignment: CDR1 DFQATT and CDR2 SNEGSKA (reference sequence).

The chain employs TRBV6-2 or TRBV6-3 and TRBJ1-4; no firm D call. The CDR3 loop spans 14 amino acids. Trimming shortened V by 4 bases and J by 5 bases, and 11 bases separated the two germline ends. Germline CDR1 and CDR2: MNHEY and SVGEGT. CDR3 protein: CASSLRLRNEKLFF. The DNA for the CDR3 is TGTGCCAGCAGTTTGAGGCTTCGGAATGAAAAACTGTTTTTT.

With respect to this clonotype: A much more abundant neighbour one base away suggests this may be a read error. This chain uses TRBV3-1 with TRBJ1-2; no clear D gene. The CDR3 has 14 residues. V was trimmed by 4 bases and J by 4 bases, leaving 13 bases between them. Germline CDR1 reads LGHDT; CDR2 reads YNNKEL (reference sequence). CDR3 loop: CASSRSGDIYGYTF. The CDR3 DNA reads TGTGCCAGCAGCCGAAGCGGGGATATCTATGGCTACACCTTC.

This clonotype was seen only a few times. CDR3 coding DNA: TGTGCCAGCAGCTCCCCCTCCCCGGGACTCCCCAATGAGCAGTTCTTC. It translates to CASSSPSPGLPNEQFF. V gene TRBV7-9 combines with J gene TRBJ2-1; tentatively, D is TRBD2 (6 bases). The germline V gene encodes CDR1 SEHNR and CDR2 FQNEAQ (reference sequence). V dropped 4 bases and J dropped 6 bases, with 19 bases sitting between them. CDR3 size: 16 residues. The full variable domain, rest sourced from reference TRBV7-9 and TRBJ2-1, is DTGVSQNPRHKITKRGQNVTFRCDPISEHNRLYWYRQTLGQGPEFLTYFQNEAQLEKSRLLSDRFSAERPKGSFSTLEIQRTEQGDSAMYLCASSSPSPGLPNEQFFGPGTRLTVL.

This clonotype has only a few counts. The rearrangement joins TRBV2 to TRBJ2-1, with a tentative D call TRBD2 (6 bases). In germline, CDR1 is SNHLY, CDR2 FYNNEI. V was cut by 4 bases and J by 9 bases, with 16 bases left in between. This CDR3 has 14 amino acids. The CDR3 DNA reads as TGTGCCAGCAGTGTCTTTGAGGGGACTGGTGAGCAGTTCTTC. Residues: CASSVFEGTGEQFF.

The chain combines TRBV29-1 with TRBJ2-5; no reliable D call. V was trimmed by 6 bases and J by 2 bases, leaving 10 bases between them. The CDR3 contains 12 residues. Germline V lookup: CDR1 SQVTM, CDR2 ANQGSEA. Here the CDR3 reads CSVLGSQETQYF. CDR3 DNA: TGCAGCGTATTAGGCAGTCAAGAGACCCAGTACTTC.

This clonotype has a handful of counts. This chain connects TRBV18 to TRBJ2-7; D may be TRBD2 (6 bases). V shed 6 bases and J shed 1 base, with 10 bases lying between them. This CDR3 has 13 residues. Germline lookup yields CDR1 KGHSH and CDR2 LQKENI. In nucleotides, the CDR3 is TGTGCCAGCTCCACCGGGGGATCCTACGAGCAGTACTTC. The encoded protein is CASSTGGSYEQYF. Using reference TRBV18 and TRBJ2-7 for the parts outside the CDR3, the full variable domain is NAGVMQNPRHLVRRRGQEARLRCSPMKGHSHVYWYRQLPEEGLKFMVYLQKENIIDESGMPKERFSAEFPKEGPSILRIQQVVRGDSAAYFCASSTGGSYEQYFGPGTRLTVT.

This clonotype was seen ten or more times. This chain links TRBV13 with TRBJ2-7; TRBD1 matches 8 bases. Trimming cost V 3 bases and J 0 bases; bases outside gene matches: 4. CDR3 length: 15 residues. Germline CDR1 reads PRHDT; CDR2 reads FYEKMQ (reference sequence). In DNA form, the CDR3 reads TGTGCCAGCAGCTTCAGGGGGCGCTCCTCCTACGAGCAGTACTTC. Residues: CASSFRGRSSYEQYF.

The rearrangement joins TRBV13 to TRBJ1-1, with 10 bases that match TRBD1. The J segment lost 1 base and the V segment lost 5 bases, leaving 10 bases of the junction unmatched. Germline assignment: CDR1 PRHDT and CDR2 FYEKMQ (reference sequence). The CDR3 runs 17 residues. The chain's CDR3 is CASSRGQGGVGNTEAFF. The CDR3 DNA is TGTGCCAGCAGCCGTGGACAGGGGGGAGTAGGGAACACTGAAGCTTTCTTT.

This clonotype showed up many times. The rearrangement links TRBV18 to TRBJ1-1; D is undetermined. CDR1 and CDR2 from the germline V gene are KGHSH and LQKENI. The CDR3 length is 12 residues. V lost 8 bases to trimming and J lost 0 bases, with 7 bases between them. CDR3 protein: CASGRMNTEAFF. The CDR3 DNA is TGTGCCAGCGGACGGATGAACACTGAAGCTTTCTTT.

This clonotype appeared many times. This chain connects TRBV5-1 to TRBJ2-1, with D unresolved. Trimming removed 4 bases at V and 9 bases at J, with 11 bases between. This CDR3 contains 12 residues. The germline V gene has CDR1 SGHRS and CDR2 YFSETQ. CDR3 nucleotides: TGCGCCAGCAGCCCTCGAGTCACTGAGCAGTTCTTC. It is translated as CASSPRVTEQFF.

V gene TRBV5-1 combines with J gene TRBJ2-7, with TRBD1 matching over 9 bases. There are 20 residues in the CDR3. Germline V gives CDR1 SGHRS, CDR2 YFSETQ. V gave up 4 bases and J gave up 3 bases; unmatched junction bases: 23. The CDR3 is CASSGSRALNSGQGIYEQYF. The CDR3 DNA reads TGCGCCAGCAGCGGCTCCCGCGCGCTCAATTCGGGACAGGGCATCTACGAGCAGTACTTC.